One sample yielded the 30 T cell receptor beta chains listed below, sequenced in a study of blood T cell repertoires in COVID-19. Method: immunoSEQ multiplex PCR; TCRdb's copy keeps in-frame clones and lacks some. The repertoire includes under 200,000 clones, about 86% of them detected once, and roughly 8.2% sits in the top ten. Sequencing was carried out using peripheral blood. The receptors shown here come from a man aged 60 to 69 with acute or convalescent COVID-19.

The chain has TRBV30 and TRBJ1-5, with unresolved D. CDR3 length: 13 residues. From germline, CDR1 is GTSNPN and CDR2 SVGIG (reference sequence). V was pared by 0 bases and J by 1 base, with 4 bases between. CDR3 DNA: TGTGCCTGGAGTGTAGCGAGCAATCAGCCCCAGCATTTT. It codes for CAWSVASNQPQHF.

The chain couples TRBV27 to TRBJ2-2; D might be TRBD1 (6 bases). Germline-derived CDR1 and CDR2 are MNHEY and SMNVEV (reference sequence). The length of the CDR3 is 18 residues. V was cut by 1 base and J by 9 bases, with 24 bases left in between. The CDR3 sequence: CASSLFWSGTPLERELFF. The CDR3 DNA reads TGTGCCAGCAGTTTATTCTGGTCCGGGACACCTTTGGAGCGGGAGCTGTTTTTT.

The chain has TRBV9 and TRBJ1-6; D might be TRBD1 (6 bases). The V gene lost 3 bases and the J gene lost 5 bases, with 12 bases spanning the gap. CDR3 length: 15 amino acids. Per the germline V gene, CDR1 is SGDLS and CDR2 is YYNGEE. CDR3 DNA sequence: TGTGCCAGCAGCGACGGGACACCGAATAATTCACCCCTCCACTTT. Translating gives CASSDGTPNNSPLHF.

The CDR3 coding sequence is TGCAGCGCCTTAGACAGAAACTATGGCTACACCTTC. Translated, it gives CSALDRNYGYTF. This chain joins TRBV29-1 and TRBJ1-2, with D possibly TRBD1 on 5 matching bases. This CDR3 contains 12 residues. In germline, CDR1 is SQVTM, CDR2 ANQGSEA. Trimming removed 7 bases at V and 2 bases at J, with 11 bases between. The variable domain in full, with the rest retrieved from reference TRBV29-1 and TRBJ1-2, is SAVISQKPSRDICQRGTSLTIQCQVDSQVTMMFWYRQQPGQSLTLIATANQGSEATYESGFVIDKFPISRPNLTFSTLTVSNMSPEDSSIYLCSALDRNYGYTFGSGTRLTVV.

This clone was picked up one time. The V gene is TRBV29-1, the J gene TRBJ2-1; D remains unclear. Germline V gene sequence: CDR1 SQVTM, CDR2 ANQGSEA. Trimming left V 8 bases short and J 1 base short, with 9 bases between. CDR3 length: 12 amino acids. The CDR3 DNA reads TGCAGCACCAGGCCGTCCTACAATGAGCAGTTCTTC. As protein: CSTRPSYNEQFF.

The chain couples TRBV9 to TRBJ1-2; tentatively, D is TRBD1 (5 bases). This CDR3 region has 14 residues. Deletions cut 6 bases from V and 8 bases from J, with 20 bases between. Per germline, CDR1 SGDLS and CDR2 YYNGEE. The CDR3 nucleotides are TGTGCCAGCAAGTCGGCAGGGTTTAGTCACGGCTACACCTTC. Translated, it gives CASKSAGFSHGYTF. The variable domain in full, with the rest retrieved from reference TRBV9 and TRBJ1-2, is DSGVTQTPKHLITATGQRVTLRCSPRSGDLSVYWYQQSLDQGLQFLIQYYNGEERAKGNILERFSAQQFPDLHSELNLSSLELGDSALYFCASKSAGFSHGYTFGSGTRLTVV.

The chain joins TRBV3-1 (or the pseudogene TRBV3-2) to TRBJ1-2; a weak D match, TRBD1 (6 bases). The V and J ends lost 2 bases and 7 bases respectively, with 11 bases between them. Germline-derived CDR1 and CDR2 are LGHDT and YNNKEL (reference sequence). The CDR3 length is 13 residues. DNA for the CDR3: TGTGCCAGCAGCCAACTGGACAGCCGTGGCTACACCTTC. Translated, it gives CASSQLDSRGYTF.

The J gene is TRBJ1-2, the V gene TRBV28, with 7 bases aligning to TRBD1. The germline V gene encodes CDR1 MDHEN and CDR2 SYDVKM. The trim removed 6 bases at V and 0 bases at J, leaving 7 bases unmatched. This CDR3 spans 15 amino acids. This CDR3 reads CASSRGTAANYGYTF. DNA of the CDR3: TGTGCCAGCAGCCGAGGGACAGCAGCTAACTATGGCTACACCTTC.

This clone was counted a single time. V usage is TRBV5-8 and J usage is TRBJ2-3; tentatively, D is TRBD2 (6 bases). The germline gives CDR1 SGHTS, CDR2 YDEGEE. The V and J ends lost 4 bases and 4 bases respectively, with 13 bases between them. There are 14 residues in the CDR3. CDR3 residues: CASSPRGRSDTQYF. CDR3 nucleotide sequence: TGTGCCAGCAGCCCCCGGGGGAGGTCAGATACGCAGTATTTT.

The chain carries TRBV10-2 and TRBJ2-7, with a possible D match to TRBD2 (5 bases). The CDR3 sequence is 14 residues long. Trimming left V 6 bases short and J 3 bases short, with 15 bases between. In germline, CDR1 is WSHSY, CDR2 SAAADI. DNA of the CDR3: TGCGCCAGCAGAGGTGAGGGTCACTACTACGAGCAGTACTTC. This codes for CASRGEGHYYEQYF.

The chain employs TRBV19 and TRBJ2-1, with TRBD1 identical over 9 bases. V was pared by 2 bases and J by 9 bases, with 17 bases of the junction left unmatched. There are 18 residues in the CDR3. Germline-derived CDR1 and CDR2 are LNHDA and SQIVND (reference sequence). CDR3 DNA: TGTGCCAGTAGTATATTACCGGGACAGGGACGGGGTTCAGGTGAGCAGTTCTTC. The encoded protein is CASSILPGQGRGSGEQFF.

The CDR3 is CASSLGSSGSVNEQYF. Written as DNA, the CDR3 is TGTGCCAGCAGCTTGGGGAGTAGCGGGAGTGTAAACGAGCAGTACTTC. This chain uses TRBV5-4 with TRBJ2-7; 9 bases are a match to TRBD2. V was clipped by 0 bases and J by 5 bases; unmatched bases: 9. Germline V gives CDR1 SGHNT, CDR2 YYREEE (reference sequence). The CDR3 is 16 residues long.

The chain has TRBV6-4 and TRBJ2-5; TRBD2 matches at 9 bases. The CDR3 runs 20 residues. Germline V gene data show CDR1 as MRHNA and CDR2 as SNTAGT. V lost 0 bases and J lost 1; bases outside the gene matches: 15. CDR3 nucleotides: TGTGCCAGCAGTGACTCGTTTCTCCTAGCGGGGAGCGGAGCCCAAGAGACCCAGTACTTC. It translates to CASSDSFLLAGSGAQETQYF.

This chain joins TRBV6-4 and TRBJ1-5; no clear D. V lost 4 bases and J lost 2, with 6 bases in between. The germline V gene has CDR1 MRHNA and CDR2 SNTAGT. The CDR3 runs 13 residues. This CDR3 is CASSGTGNQPQHF. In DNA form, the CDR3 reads TGTGCCAGCAGTGGGACTGGCAATCAGCCCCAGCATTTT.

CDR3 residues: CASSLRGKLFF. The CDR3 coding sequence is TGTGCCAGCAGTTTAAGAGGGAAACTGTTTTTT. This chain uses TRBV28 with TRBJ1-4; D unresolved. V lost 2 bases to trimming and J lost 11 bases, with 6 bases between them. This CDR3 has 11 residues. In germline, CDR1 is MDHEN, CDR2 SYDVKM.

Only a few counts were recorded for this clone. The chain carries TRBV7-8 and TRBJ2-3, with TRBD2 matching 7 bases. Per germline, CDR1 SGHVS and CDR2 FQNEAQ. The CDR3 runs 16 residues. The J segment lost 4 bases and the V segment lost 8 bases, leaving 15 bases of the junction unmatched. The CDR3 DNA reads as TGTGCCAGCCAGCCCGCAGGCGGGAGCGGCCCAGATACGCAGTATTTT. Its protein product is CASQPAGGSGPDTQYF. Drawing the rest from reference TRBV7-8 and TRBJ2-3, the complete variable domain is GAGVSQSPRYKVAKRGQDVALRCDPISGHVSLFWYQQALGQGPEFLTYFQNEAQLDKSGLPSDRFFAERPEGSVSTLKIQRTQQEDSAVYLCASQPAGGSGPDTQYFGPGTRLTVL.

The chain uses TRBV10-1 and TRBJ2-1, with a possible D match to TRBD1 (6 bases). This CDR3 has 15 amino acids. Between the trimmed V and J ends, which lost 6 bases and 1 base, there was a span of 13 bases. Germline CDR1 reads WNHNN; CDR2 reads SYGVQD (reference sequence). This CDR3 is CASSPGDPSYNEQFF. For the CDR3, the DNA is TGCGCCAGCAGCCCAGGGGATCCGTCCTACAATGAGCAGTTCTTC.

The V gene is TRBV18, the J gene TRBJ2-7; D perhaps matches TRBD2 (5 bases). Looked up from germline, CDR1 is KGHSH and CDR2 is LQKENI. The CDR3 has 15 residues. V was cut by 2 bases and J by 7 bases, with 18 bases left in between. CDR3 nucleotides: TGTGCCAGCTCACCAAGAAGGGTTGGAGGAGATGAGCAGTACTTC. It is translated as CASSPRRVGGDEQYF.

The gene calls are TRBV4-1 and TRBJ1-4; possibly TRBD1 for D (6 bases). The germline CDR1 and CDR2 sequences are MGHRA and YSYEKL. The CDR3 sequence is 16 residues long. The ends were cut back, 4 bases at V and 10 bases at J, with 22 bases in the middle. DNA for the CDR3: TGCGCCAGCAGCCCCAACTCGAGGGGGTCGGAATCAAAACTGTTTTTT. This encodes CASSPNSRGSESKLFF.

CDR3 in DNA: TGTGCCAGCAGTTCCCCCCGGACTAGCGGGAACATTCAGTACTTC. Residues: CASSSPRTSGNIQYF. The chain employs TRBV28 and TRBJ2-4; TRBD2 matches 11 bases. Germline CDR1 MDHEN, CDR2 SYDVKM. Unmatched junction bases numbered 6, after V lost 4 bases and J lost 7 bases. The CDR3 has 15 residues.

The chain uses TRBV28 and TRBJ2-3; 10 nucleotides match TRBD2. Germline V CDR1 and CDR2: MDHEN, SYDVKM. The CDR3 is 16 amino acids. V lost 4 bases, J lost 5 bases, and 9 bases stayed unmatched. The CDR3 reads CASSSPASGSQDTQYF. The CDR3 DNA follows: TGTGCCAGCAGTTCCCCCGCTAGCGGGAGTCAAGATACGCAGTATTTT.

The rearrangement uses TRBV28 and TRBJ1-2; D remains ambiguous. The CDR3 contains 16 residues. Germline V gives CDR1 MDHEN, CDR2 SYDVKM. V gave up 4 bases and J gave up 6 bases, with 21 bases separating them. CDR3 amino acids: CASSSPTPAVGNGYTF. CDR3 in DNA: TGTGCCAGCAGTTCCCCAACCCCGGCAGTCGGGAATGGCTACACCTTC.

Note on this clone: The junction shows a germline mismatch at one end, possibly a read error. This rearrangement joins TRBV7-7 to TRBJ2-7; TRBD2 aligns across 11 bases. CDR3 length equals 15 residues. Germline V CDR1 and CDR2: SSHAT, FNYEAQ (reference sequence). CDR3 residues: CASSAGTSGSTRQYF. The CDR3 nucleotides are TGTGCTAGCAGCGCAGGGACTAGCGGCAGTACAAGGCAGTACTTC. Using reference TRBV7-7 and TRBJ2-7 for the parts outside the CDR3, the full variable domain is GAGVSQSPRYKVTKRGQDVTLRCDPISSHATLYWYQQALGQGPEFLTYFNYEAQPDKSGLPSDRFSAERPEGSISTLTIQRTEQRDSAMYRCASSAGTSGSTRQYFGPGTRLTVT.

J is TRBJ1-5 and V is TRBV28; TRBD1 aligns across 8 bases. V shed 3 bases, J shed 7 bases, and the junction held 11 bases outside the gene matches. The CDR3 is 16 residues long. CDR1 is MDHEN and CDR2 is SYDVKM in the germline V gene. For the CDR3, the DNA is TGTGCCAGCAGTTTCCGCGGACAGGGACTATGGCAGCCCCAGCATTTT. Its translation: CASSFRGQGLWQPQHF.

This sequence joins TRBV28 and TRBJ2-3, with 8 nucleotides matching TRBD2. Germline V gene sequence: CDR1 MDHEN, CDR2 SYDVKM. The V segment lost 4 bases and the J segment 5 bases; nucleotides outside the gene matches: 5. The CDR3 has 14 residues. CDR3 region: CASSSAGLEDTQYF. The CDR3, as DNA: TGTGCCAGCAGTTCGGCGGGACTAGAAGATACGCAGTATTTT. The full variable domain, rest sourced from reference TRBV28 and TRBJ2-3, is DVKVTQSSRYLVKRTGEKVFLECVQDMDHENMFWYRQDPGLGLRLIYFSYDVKMKEKGDIPEGYSVSREKKERFSLILESASTNQTSMYLCASSSAGLEDTQYFGPGTRLTVL.

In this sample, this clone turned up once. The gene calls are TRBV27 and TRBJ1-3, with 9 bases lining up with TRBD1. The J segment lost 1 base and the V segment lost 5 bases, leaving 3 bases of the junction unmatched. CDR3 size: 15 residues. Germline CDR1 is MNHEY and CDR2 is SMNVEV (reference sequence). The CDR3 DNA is TGTGCCAGCAGTCCGGGGACAGGGTCTGGAAACACCATATATTTT. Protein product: CASSPGTGSGNTIYF.

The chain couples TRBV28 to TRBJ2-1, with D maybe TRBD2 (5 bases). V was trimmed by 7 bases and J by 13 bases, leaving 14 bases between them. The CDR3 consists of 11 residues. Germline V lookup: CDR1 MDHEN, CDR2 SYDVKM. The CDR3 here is CASTASGSQFF. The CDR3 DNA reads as TGTGCCAGCACCGCTTCGGGGAGCCAGTTCTTC. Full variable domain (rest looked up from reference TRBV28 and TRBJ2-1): DVKVTQSSRYLVKRTGEKVFLECVQDMDHENMFWYRQDPGLGLRLIYFSYDVKMKEKGDIPEGYSVSREKKERFSLILESASTNQTSMYLCASTASGSQFFGPGTRLTVL.

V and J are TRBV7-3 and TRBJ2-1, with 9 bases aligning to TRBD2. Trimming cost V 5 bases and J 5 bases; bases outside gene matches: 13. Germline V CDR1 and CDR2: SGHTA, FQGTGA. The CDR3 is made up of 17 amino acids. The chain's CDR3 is CASSHRGGTSPNNEQFF. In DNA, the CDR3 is TGTGCCAGCAGCCACCGGGGCGGGACTAGCCCAAACAATGAGCAGTTCTTC.

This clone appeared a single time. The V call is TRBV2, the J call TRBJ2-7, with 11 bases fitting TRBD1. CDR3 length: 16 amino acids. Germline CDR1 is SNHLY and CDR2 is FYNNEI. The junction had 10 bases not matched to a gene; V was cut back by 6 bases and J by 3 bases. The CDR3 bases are TGTGCCAGCAGGGGACAGGGGGGGACAAACCACTACGAGCAGTACTTC. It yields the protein CASRGQGGTNHYEQYF.

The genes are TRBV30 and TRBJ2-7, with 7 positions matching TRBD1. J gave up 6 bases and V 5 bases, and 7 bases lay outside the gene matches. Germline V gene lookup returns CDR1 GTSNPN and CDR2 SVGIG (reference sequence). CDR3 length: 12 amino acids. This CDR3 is CAWGTVFSEQYF. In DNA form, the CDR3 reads TGTGCCTGGGGGACAGTTTTCAGCGAGCAGTACTTC.